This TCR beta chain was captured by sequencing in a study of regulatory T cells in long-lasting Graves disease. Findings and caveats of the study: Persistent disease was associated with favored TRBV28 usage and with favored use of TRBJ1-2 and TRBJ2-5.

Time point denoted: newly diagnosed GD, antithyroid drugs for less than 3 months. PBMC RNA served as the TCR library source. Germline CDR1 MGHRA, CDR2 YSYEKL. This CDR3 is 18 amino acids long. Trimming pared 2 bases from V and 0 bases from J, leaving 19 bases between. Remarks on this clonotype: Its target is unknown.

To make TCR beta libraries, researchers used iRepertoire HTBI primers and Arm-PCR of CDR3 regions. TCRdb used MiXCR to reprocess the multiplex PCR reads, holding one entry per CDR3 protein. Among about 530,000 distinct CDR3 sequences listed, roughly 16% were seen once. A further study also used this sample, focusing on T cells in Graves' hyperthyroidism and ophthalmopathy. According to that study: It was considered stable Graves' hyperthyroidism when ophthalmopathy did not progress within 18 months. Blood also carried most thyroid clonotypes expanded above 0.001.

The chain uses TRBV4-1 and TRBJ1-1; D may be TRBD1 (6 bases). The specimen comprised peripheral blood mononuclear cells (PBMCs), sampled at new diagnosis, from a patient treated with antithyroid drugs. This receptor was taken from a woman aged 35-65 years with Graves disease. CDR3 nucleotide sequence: TGCGCCAGCAGCCAATTGCTAGGGGGACCGATTTTGAACACTGAAGCTTTCTTT. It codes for CASSQLLGGPILNTEAFF.